These T cell receptor beta chains were read from a single sample in a study of blood T cell repertoires in COVID-19. Sequencing was performed with immunoSEQ multiplex PCR; in TCRdb, only in-frame clones are kept and a portion is missing. Of 200,000 to 300,000 clones listed, roughly 88% were seen once; the top ten hold around 0.7%. The sample was peripheral blood. These TCRs come from a human donor in a cohort sampled during active COVID-19. The conserved cysteine and the conserved F or W are not part of the CDR3 here. The order of the fields is V gene, CDR3 protein.

>TRBV3-1/TRBV3-2
ASSQEYFDKGVGYGYT
>TRBV5-1
ASSLAERSGGFSYEQY
>TRBV30
AWSVAPNSPLH
>TRBV6-6
ASSYLNRGDEQF
>TRBV7-2
ASSPKPPGSYEQY
>TRBV24-1
ATSSPGEDTEAF
>TRBV6-1
ASSELAYEQY
>TRBV6-2/TRBV6-3
ASSRPQGGYT
>TRBV2
ASSPETGFNQPQH
>TRBV6-5
ASRLRGAGNYEQY
>TRBV27
ASSSTLPGLADHEQY
>TRBV5-1
ASSLARGSTDTQY
>TRBV11-3
ASSSGTGTSGANVLT
>TRBV19
ASSPSTGGSYEQY
>TRBV7-8
ASSPAREHH
>TRBV7-9
ASSLLVDRENTEAF
>TRBV7-8
ASSFDGRAWNEQF
>TRBV6-6
ASLRGQGTEQY
>TRBV18
ASSPRRTGGPGELF
>TRBV18
ASSSSFQGQRRGNTIY
>TRBV9
ASSASYGGQGVRY
>TRBV7-2
ASSSPLQGRDGYT
>TRBV6-2/TRBV6-3
ASSYTGAYEQY
>TRBV19
ASSIKGTPGNTIY
>TRBV6-6
ASSSTGLAEETQY
>TRBV29-1
SVTAGGAEEQY
>TRBV28
ASSPPGTSGRIWYNEQF
>TRBV6-1
ASSGRRDRSRHGELF
>TRBV7-2
ASSLAGGPNTGELF
>TRBV11-3
ASSFREGSPLH
>TRBV27
ASSLFSRFAGTQY
>TRBV6-5
ASSSTGGTEAF
>TRBV5-1
ASSLGGRGTGPYGYT
>TRBV7-9
ASSPRVMRAYEQY
>TRBV7-2
ASSQNSYQPQH
>TRBV7-9
ASSRGATGGLSDTEAF
>TRBV7-2
ASSYMDRSSYEQY
>TRBV5-1
ASSVGTGGTYEQY
>TRBV6-6
ASSYWTAIETQY
>TRBV6-5
ASSRIPGGGGYT